Included here is one T cell receptor (beta chain) sequence, with context. This entry comes from a study of response to subunit inactivated influenza vaccine. The CDR3 runs 15 residues. Per the germline V gene, CDR1 is SGHTA and CDR2 is FQGNSA. Trimming stripped 4 bases from V and 0 bases from J, with 11 bases between. TCRdb recomputed calls from the RT-PCR reads with MiXCR, one row per CDR3 protein. The repertoire holds about 170,000 distinct CDR3 sequences, roughly 12% seen once, with approximately 30% in the top ten. The data also belong to a second study, concerning T cells expressing NK-cell markers. From that second work: Generation of TCR beta cDNA was performed by 5'RACE template switching incorporating UMIs. In 5 to 7 donors, dominant CD3+CD56+NKG2C+ clones formed 1.0-7.0% of CD8+ cells. Evidence did not settle whether expanded NKG2C+ T cell clones targeted HCMV.

Here the sequenced sample was CD8+ T cells sorted from PBMCs, taken approximately 13 days after vaccination. The sequence derives from a man aged 50 to 60 who received an inactivated influenza vaccine. This chain connects TRBV7-2 to TRBJ2-3; the D gene is possibly TRBD2 (6 bases). CDR3 nucleotide sequence: TGTGCCAGCAGCTGGGCGGGGCCTAGCACAGATACGCAGTATTTT. This translates into CASSWAGPSTDTQYF.